This is a list of T cell receptor beta chains from one sample in a study of cytomegalovirus exposure and HLA in healthy donors. Method: immunoSEQ multiplex PCR; TCRdb's copy keeps in-frame clones and lacks some. The table shows 170,000 or so clones, with almost 85% occurring only once. Material for sequencing was PBMCs. The receptors originated from a boy younger than 10 in good health and CMV-seronegative. The CDR3 runs from the conserved cysteine through the conserved F or W. A D gene is named only where the DNA matches it firmly.

J: TRBJ2-7; length: 14; D: .; V: TRBV7-2; CDR3: CASSLFPEYYEQYF
J: TRBJ2-5; length: 14; D: .; V: TRBV7-7; CDR3: CASSHPGGRETQYF
J: TRBJ1-2; length: 15; D: .; V: TRBV4-1; CDR3: CASSQIQGLNYGYTF
J: TRBJ1-1; length: 15; D: .; V: TRBV6-5; CDR3: CASSYSSRLNTEAFF
J: TRBJ1-4; length: 14; D: TRBD1; V: TRBV6-1; CDR3: CASRGDRGCEKLFF
J: TRBJ2-3; length: 16; D: TRBD1; V: TRBV28; CDR3: CASRRRTGGITDTQYF
J: TRBJ2-5; length: 14; D: .; V: TRBV19; CDR3: CASSPSEAVETQYF
J: TRBJ2-7; length: 17; D: TRBD1; V: TRBV18; CDR3: CASSPLRPGQGAYEQYF
J: TRBJ1-1; length: 14; D: .; V: TRBV10-1; CDR3: CASSESGADTEAFF
J: TRBJ1-2; length: 15; D: .; V: TRBV4-2; CDR3: CASSQEIGGNYGYTF
J: TRBJ2-7; length: 13; D: TRBD2; V: TRBV5-4; CDR3: CASRRREGNEQYF
J: TRBJ2-3; length: 15; D: .; V: TRBV27; CDR3: CASSFSYNGEDTQYF
J: TRBJ1-2; length: 15; D: TRBD1; V: TRBV4-1; CDR3: CASSQAGQENYGYTF
J: TRBJ2-7; length: 15; D: TRBD2; V: TRBV23-1; CDR3: CASSQVGGASYEQYF
J: TRBJ2-1; length: 16; D: TRBD1; V: TRBV30; CDR3: CAWRGPRTGPYNEQFF
J: TRBJ2-7; length: 14; D: TRBD1; V: TRBV10-1; CDR3: CASSEHRGGYEQYF
J: TRBJ2-5; length: 16; D: TRBD2; V: TRBV5-1; CDR3: CASSSYRTSGRETQYF
J: TRBJ2-1; length: 14; D: .; V: TRBV5-6; CDR3: CASSRDIDYNEQFF
J: TRBJ1-1; length: 14; D: TRBD1; V: TRBV7-8; CDR3: CASSSTGESTEAFF
J: TRBJ1-3; length: 12; D: .; V: TRBV27; CDR3: CASRGRSNTIYF
J: TRBJ2-7; length: 15; D: TRBD1; V: TRBV5-8; CDR3: CASSFGTGALYEQYF
J: TRBJ2-1; length: 12; D: .; V: TRBV19; CDR3: CASSPGHIQQFF
J: TRBJ2-7; length: 15; D: .; V: TRBV5-4; CDR3: CASSSLQGFSYEQYF
J: TRBJ1-1; length: 14; D: TRBD1; V: TRBV12-5; CDR3: CASGLGQGFAEAFF
J: TRBJ2-3; length: 13; D: .; V: TRBV29-1; CDR3: CSVESGFTDTQYF
J: TRBJ1-2; length: 17; D: TRBD1; V: TRBV7-9; CDR3: CASSLATPGGRNYGYTF
J: .; length: 16; D: .; V: TRBV4-2; CDR3: CASSQVFPRLRHEQYF
J: TRBJ2-7; length: 15; D: TRBD2; V: TRBV6-1; CDR3: CASTHGLERAYEQYF
J: TRBJ2-7; length: 13; D: TRBD1; V: TRBV2; CDR3: CASSGDRVYEQYF
J: TRBJ2-3; length: 18; D: TRBD2; V: TRBV11-2; CDR3: CASTLPTPGAGGTDTQYF
J: TRBJ2-2; length: 15; D: TRBD2; V: TRBV28; CDR3: CASSAGTSRTGELFF
J: TRBJ2-7; length: 14; D: TRBD1; V: TRBV19; CDR3: CASRRTGFSNEQYF
J: TRBJ2-7; length: 16; D: TRBD1; V: TRBV29-1; CDR3: CSVEGYLGQEPYEQYF
J: TRBJ1-5; length: 15; D: TRBD1; V: TRBV30; CDR3: CAWSQQGQGNQPQHF
J: TRBJ2-5; length: 15; D: .; V: TRBV5-6; CDR3: CASSLALARGETQYF
J: TRBJ2-7; length: 15; D: TRBD2; V: TRBV5-1; CDR3: CASSLVSGSSYEQYF
J: TRBJ1-1; length: 16; D: .; V: TRBV27; CDR3: CASSTHRVRGNTEAFF
J: TRBJ2-7; length: 17; D: TRBD2; V: TRBV25-1; CDR3: CASSDGTSGSGTYEQYF
J: TRBJ2-7; length: 14; D: TRBD2; V: TRBV9; CDR3: CASSVEREGYEQYF
J: TRBJ1-2; length: 13; D: TRBD1; V: TRBV5-1; CDR3: CASELGQGNGYTF
J: TRBJ2-3; length: 18; D: TRBD2; V: TRBV4-2; CDR3: CASSQDLEREGLGDTQYF
J: TRBJ2-1; length: 13; D: .; V: TRBV7-3; CDR3: CASSLNRDNEQFF
J: TRBJ2-7; length: 14; D: .; V: TRBV5-4; CDR3: CASSLESLAAEQYF
J: TRBJ1-2; length: 15; D: TRBD1; V: TRBV11-1; CDR3: CASSLDLDDREGYTF
J: TRBJ1-1; length: 15; D: .; V: TRBV5-1; CDR3: CASSLSYSLNTEAFF
J: TRBJ2-1; length: 15; D: TRBD2; V: TRBV19; CDR3: CASSTTSGSYNEQFF
J: TRBJ2-3; length: 13; D: TRBD2; V: TRBV19; CDR3: CASSILGLAGQYF
J: TRBJ2-3; length: 15; D: TRBD1; V: TRBV7-9; CDR3: CASSLTGGDVDTQYF
J: TRBJ2-4; length: 19; D: .; V: TRBV7-9; CDR3: CASSLDRAGSLIAKNIQYF
J: TRBJ1-1; length: 13; D: TRBD1; V: TRBV29-1; CDR3: CSGGGQPNTEAFF
J: TRBJ2-1; length: 18; D: TRBD2; V: TRBV2; CDR3: CASSSLMASGRVNNEQFF
J: TRBJ2-3; length: 15; D: TRBD2; V: TRBV6-5; CDR3: CASSYGGLATDTQYF
J: TRBJ2-5; length: 17; D: TRBD2; V: TRBV12-5; CDR3: CASGLGLADTYQETQYF
J: TRBJ1-1; length: 13; D: .; V: TRBV6-5; CDR3: CASSYWLNTEAFF
J: TRBJ1-2; length: 13; D: TRBD1; V: TRBV29-1; CDR3: CSVEEGGPGGYTF
J: TRBJ2-5; length: 14; D: TRBD1; V: TRBV5-1; CDR3: CASSLGQGSGEQYF
J: TRBJ2-1; length: 13; D: .; V: TRBV6-5; CDR3: CASSYSQRDEQFF